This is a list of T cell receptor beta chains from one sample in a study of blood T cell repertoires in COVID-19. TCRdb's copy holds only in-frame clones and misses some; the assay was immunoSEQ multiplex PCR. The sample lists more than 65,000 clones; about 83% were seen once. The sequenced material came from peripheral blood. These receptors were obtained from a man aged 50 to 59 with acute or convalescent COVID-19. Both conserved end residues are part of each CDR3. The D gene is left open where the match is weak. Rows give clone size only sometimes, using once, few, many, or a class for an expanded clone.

CDR3nt: TGCGCCAGCAGCTTGGGCCAGGGGGCTGACAATGAGCAGTTCTTC
CDR3aa: CASSLGQGADNEQFF
d_gene: TRBD1
abundance: few
v_gene: TRBV5-1
j_gene: TRBJ2-1

CDR3nt: TGTGCCAGCAGCCCACTTGGACAGAACTATGGCTACACCTTC
CDR3aa: CASSPLGQNYGYTF
d_gene: NA
abundance: NA
v_gene: TRBV7-2
j_gene: TRBJ1-2

CDR3nt: TGTGCCAGCAGCCCGGGACAGGGGGCGAGGCACACTGAAGCTTTCTTT
CDR3aa: CASSPGQGARHTEAFF
d_gene: TRBD1
abundance: NA
v_gene: TRBV7-7
j_gene: TRBJ1-1

CDR3nt: TGTGCCATCAGTGAGACTAGCGGGACAGATACGCAGTATTTT
CDR3aa: CAISETSGTDTQYF
d_gene: TRBD2
abundance: once
v_gene: TRBV10-3
j_gene: TRBJ2-3

CDR3nt: TGTGCCAGCACCCATGTAGACAGGGTCAATCAGCCCCAGCATTTT
CDR3aa: CASTHVDRVNQPQHF
d_gene: NA
abundance: NA
v_gene: TRBV21-1
j_gene: TRBJ1-5

CDR3nt: TGTGCCAGTAGTTGGAATCCGGGGAGCTACGAGCAGTACTTC
CDR3aa: CASSWNPGSYEQYF
d_gene: NA
abundance: NA
v_gene: TRBV19
j_gene: TRBJ2-7

CDR3nt: TGTGCCAGCAGCTTAGGGGGGGGCGCTTTATCCGAGCAGTACTTC
CDR3aa: CASSLGGGALSEQYF
d_gene: NA
abundance: NA
v_gene: TRBV7-8
j_gene: TRBJ2-7

CDR3nt: TGTGCCAGCACCCCTTCAAGCGGGGGGATCCAGCAGTACTTC
CDR3aa: CASTPSSGGIQQYF
d_gene: TRBD2
abundance: once
v_gene: TRBV6-4
j_gene: TRBJ2-7

CDR3nt: TGCGCCAGCAGCTTAAACGCCTTGGGCAGCACTAATGAAAAACTGTTTTTT
CDR3aa: CASSLNALGSTNEKLFF
d_gene: NA
abundance: NA
v_gene: TRBV5-1
j_gene: TRBJ1-4

CDR3nt: TGTGCCAGCAGTTACGTGGCAGACTCTGGAAACACCATATATTTT
CDR3aa: CASSYVADSGNTIYF
d_gene: NA
abundance: NA
v_gene: TRBV6-6
j_gene: TRBJ1-3

CDR3nt: TGTGCCAGCAGTTTAAGCGGGACAGGGGGCTTCTACGAGCAGTACTTC
CDR3aa: CASSLSGTGGFYEQYF
d_gene: TRBD1
abundance: NA
v_gene: TRBV27
j_gene: TRBJ2-7

CDR3nt: TGTGCCAGCAGTCCAGGGACAGGGGTTAACATTCAGTACTTC
CDR3aa: CASSPGTGVNIQYF
d_gene: TRBD1
abundance: NA
v_gene: TRBV6-2/TRBV6-3
j_gene: TRBJ2-4